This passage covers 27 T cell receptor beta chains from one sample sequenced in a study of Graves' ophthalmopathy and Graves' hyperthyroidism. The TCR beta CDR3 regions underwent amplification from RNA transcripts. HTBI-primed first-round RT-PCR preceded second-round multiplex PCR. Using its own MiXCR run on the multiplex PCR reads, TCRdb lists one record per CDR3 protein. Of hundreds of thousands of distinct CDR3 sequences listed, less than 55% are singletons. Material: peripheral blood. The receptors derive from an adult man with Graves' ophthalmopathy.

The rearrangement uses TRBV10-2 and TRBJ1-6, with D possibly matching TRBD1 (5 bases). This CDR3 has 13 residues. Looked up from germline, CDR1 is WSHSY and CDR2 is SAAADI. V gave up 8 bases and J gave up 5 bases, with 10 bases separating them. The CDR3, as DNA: TGCGCCAGCCGGCCAGGGAATAATTCACCCCTCCACTTT. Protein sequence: CASRPGNNSPLHF.

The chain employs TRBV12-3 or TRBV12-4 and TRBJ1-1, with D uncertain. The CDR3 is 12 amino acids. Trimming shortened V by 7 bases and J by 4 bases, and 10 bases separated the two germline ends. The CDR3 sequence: CASKGLPTEAFF. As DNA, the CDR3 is TGTGCCAGCAAGGGCCTCCCCACTGAAGCTTTCTTT.

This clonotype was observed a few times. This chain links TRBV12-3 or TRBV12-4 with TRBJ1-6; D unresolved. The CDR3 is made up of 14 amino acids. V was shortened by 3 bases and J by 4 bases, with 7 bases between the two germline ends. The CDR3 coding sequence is TGTGCCAGCAGTTTTGGAGGTTATAATTCACCCCTCCACTTT. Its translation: CASSFGGYNSPLHF.

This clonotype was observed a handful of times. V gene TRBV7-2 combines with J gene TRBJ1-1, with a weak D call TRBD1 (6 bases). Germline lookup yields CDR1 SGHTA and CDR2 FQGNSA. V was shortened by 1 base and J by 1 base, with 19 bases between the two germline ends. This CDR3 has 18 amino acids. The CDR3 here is CASSLVDLGAKPNTEAFF. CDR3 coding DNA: TGTGCCAGCAGCTTAGTTGATCTGGGGGCGAAGCCGAACACTGAAGCTTTCTTT. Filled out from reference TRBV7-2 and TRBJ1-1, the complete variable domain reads GAGVSQSPSNKVTEKGKDVELRCDPISGHTALYWYRQSLGQGLEFLIYFQGNSAPDKSGLPSDRFSAERTGGSVSTLTIQRTQQEDSAVYLCASSLVDLGAKPNTEAFFGQGTRLTVV.

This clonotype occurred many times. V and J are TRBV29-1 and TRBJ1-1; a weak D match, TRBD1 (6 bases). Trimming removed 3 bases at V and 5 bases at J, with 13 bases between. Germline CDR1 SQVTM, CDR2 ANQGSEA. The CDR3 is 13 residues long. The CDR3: CSVEPTGKTEAFF. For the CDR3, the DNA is TGCAGCGTTGAGCCCACAGGGAAGACTGAAGCTTTCTTT.

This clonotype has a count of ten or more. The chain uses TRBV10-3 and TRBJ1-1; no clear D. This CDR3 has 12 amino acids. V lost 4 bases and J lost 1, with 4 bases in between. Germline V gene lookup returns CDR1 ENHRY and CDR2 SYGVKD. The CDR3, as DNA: TGTGCCATCAGTGGGGAGAACACTGAAGCTTTCTTT. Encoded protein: CAISGENTEAFF.

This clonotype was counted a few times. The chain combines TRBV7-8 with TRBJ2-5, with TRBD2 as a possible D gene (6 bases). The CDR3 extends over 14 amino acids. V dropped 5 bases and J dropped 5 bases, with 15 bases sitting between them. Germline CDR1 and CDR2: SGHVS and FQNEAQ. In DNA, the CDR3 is TGTGCCAGCAGCCCCGGGACTCTGACGGAGACCCAGTACTTC. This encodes CASSPGTLTETQYF.

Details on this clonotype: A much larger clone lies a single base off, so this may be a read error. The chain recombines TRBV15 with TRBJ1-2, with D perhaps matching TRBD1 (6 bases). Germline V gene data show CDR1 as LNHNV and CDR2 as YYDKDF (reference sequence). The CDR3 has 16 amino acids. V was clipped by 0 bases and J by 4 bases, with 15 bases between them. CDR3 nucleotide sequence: TGTGCCACCAGCAGAGATCGGGGGCTGACTAGCTATGGCTACACCTTC. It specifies CATSRDRGLTSYGYTF.

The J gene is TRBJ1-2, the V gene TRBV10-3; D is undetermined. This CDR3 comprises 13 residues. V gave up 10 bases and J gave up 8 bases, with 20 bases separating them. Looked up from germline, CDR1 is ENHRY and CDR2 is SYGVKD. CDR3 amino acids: CASTRSRGYGYTF. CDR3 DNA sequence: TGTGCCAGCACTAGATCCCGGGGATACGGCTACACCTTC.

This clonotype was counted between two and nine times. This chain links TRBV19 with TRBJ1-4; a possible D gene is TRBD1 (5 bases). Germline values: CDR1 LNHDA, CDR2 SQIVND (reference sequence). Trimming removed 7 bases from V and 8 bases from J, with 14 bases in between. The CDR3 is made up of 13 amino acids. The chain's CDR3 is CASNQQGSEKLFF. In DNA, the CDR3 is TGTGCCAGTAATCAGCAGGGATCGGAAAAACTGTTTTTT.

This CDR3 is CAISVDGTGVEQYF. CDR3 DNA: TGTGCCATCAGTGTTGACGGGACAGGGGTCGAGCAGTACTTC. The chain has TRBV10-3 and TRBJ2-7; 10 positions agree with TRBD1. CDR1 ENHRY and CDR2 SYGVKD come from the germline V gene. Trimming removed 4 bases from V and 6 bases from J; junction bases left unmatched: 6. The CDR3 is made up of 14 amino acids.

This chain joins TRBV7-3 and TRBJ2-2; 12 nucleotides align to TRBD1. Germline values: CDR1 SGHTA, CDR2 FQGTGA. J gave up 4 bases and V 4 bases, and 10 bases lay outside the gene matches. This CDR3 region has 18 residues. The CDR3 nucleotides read TGTGCCAGCAGCTGGCGGGGACAGGGGGCCAGTGGCACCGGGGAGCTGTTTTTT. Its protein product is CASSWRGQGASGTGELFF.

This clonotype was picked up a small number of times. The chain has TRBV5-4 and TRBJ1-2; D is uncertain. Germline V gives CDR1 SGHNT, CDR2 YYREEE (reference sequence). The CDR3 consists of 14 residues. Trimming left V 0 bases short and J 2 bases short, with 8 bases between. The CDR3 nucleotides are TGTGCCAGCAGCTTGGAAGTAGAAAACTATGGCTACACCTTC. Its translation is CASSLEVENYGYTF. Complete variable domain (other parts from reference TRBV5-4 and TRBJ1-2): ETGVTQSPTHLIKTRGQQVTLRCSSQSGHNTVSWYQQALGQGPQFIFQYYREEENGRGNFPPRFSGLQFPNYSSELNVNALELDDSALYLCASSLEVENYGYTFGSGTRLTVV.

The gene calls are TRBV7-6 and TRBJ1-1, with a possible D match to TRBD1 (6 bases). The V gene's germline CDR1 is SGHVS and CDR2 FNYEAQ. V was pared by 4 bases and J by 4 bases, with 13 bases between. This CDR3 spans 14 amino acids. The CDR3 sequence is CASSSREGGTEAFF. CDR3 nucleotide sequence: TGTGCCAGCAGCTCCAGGGAGGGGGGCACTGAAGCTTTCTTT.

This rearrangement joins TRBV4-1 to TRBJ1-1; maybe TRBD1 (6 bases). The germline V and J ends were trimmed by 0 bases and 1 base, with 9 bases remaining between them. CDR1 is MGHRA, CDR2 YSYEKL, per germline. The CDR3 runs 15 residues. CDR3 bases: TGCGCCAGCAGCCAAGAGGGGGGCCCGAACACTGAAGCTTTCTTT. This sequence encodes CASSQEGGPNTEAFF.

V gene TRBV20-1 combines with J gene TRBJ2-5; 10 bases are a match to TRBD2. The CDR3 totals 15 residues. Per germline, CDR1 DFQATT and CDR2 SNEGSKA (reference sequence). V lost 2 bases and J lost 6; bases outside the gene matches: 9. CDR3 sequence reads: CSARTASGRGQTQYF. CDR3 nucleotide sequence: TGCAGTGCTAGAACGGCTAGCGGGAGAGGGCAGACCCAGTACTTC.

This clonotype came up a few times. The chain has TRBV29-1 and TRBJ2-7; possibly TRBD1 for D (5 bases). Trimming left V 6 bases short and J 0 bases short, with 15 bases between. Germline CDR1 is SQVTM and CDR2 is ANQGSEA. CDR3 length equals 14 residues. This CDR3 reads CSVRSLTDSYEQYF. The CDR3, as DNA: TGCAGCGTCCGCTCCTTGACAGACTCCTACGAGCAGTACTTC.

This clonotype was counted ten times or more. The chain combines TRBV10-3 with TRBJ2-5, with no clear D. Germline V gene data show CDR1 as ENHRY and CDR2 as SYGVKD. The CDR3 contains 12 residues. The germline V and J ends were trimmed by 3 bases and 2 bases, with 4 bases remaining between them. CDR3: CAISEFQETQYF. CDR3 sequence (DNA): TGTGCCATCAGTGAATTTCAAGAGACCCAGTACTTC.

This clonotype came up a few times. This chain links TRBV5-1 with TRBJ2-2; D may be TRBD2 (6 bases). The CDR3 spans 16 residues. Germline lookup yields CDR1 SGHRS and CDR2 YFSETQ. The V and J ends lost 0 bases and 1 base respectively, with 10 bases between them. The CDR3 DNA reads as TGCGCCAGCAGCTTGGTCGCGGGGCGGAACACCGGGGAGCTGTTTTTT. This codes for CASSLVAGRNTGELFF.

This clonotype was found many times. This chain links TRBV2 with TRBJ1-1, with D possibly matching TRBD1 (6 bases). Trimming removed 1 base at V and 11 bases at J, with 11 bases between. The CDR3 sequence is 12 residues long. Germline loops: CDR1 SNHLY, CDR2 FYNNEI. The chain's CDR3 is CASSEDRVGAFF. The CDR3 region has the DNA TGTGCCAGCAGTGAAGACAGGGTGGGGGCTTTCTTT.

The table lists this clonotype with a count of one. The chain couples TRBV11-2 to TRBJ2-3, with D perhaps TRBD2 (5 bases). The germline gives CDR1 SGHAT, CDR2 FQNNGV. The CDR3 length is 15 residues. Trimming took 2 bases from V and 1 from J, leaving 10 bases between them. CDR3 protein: CASSLLGVGTDTQYF. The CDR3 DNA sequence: TGTGCCAGCAGCTTACTGGGAGTCGGCACAGATACGCAGTATTTT.

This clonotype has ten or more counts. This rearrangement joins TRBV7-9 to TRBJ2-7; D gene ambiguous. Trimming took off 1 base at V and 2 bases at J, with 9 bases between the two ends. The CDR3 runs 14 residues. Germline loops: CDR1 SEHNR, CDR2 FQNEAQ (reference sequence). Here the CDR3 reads CASSLEPPPYEQYF. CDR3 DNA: TGTGCCAGCAGCTTAGAACCGCCCCCCTACGAGCAGTACTTC.

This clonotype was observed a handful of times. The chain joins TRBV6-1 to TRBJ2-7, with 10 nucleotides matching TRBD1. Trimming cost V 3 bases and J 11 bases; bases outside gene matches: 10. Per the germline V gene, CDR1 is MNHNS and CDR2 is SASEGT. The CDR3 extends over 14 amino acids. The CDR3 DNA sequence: TGTGCCAGCAGTGACCCGGGACAGGGGAGGACTGAGTACTTC. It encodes CASSDPGQGRTEYF.

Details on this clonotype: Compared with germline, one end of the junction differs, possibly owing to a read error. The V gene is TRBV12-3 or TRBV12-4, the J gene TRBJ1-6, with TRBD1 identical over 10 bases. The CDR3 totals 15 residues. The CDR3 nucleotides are TGTGCCAGCAGCCACCAGGGACAGGGGAATTCGCCCCTCCACTTT. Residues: CASSHQGQGNSPLHF.

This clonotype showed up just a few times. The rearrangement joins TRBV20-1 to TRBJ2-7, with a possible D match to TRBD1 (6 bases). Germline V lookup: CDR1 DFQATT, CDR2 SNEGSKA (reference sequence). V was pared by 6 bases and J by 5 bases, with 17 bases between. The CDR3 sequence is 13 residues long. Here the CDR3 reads CSASARGSHEQYF. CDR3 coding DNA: TGCAGTGCCTCCGCTAGGGGGAGCCACGAGCAGTACTTC.

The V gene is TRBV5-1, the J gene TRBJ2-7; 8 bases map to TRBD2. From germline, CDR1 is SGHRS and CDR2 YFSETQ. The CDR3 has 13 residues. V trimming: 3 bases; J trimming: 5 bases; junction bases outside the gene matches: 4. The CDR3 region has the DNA TGCGCCAGCAGCTCCCGGGAGGGGGACGAGCAGTACTTC. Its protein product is CASSSREGDEQYF.

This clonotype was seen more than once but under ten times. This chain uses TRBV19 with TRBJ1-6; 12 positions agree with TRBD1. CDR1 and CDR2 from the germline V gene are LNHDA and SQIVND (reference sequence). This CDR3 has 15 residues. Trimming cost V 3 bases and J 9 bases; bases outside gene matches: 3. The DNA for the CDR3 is TGTGCCAGTAGTATCGGGACAGGGGGCAGTTCACCCCTCCACTTT. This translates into CASSIGTGGSSPLHF.